This T cell receptor (beta chain) was retrieved from a study of CD8 T cells in Susac syndrome. Study details: Active disease was present in more than 5 of the sequenced Susac syndrome patients, whereas about eight of them were in remission.

Reverse transcription of about 0.45 to 1 ug RNA was performed with random hexamers. The authors amplified TCR beta CDR3 across 54 Vbeta and 13 Jbeta using immunoSEQ multiplex PCR. One entry per CDR3 protein, called by TCRdb with MiXCR from the immunoSEQ multiplex PCR reads. Counted here are some 160,000 distinct CDR3 sequences, nearly 97% occurring once; the ten biggest clones make up approximately 0.08%. Between the trimmed V and J ends, which lost 6 bases and 1 base, there was a span of 6 bases. The CDR3 has 12 residues. Per the germline V gene, CDR1 is SNHLY and CDR2 is FYNNEI. CD8+ and CD4+ T cells circulating in blood were sequenced for TCR beta. FACS was used to enrich TEMRA cells, whereas the CD8+ and CD4+ T cells were obtained by negative isolation.

The rearrangement joins TRBV2 to TRBJ2-5; D remains ambiguous. The material sequenced was CD4+ T cells from PBMCs. The TCR originated in a human donor with Susac syndrome. CDR3 nucleotide sequence: TGTGCCAGCAGCTCCTCCCAAGAGACCCAGTACTTC. This codes for CASSSSQETQYF. The full variable domain, in which reference TRBV2 and TRBJ2-5 provide the parts outside the CDR3, is EPEVTQTPSHQVTQMGQEVILRCVPISNHLYFYWYRQILGQKVEFLVSFYNNEISEKSEIFDDQFSVERPDGSNFTLKIRSTKLEDSAMYFCASSSSQETQYFGPGTRLLVL.